Listed here are 24 T cell receptor beta chains from one sample, sequenced in a study of HIV-infected patients and healthy controls (TCRdb year 2014). Library method: 5' RACE. Sequencing instrument: Illumina MiSeq. SuperScript III was used to reverse transcribe 500 ng RNA with primers targeting the alpha and beta constant regions. Separate libraries for the alpha and beta chains were generated through chain-specific third strand synthesis that incorporated multiplexing indices. TCRdb trimmed the raw reads at Q25, called clones with MiXCR and kept productive beta chains. Rows are unified per CDR3 protein, each entry keeping the most common DNA and genes. For this sample the table gives about 5,500 distinct CDR3 sequences, of which less than 9% were detected only once. The ten largest clones capture about 20% of the sample. Whole blood was used without cell fractionation, so all unsorted peripheral T cells were reflected in the repertoire.

Specimen: blood, collected before antiretroviral therapy. All receptors come from an adult with HIV infection.

In this sample, this clonotype turned up a few times. The genes are TRBV7-2 and TRBJ2-1, with 10 nucleotides matching TRBD2. The germline V gene has CDR1 SGHTA and CDR2 FQGNSA. CDR3 length equals 15 residues. After removal of 8 bases from V and 4 bases from J, the junction contained 8 bases not matched to a gene. This chain's CDR3 is CASLKTSGFYNEQFF. The DNA for the CDR3 is TGTGCCAGCCTGAAGACTAGCGGGTTTTACAATGAGCAGTTCTTC.

This clonotype has only a few counts. This chain links TRBV2 with TRBJ1-1, with 8 nucleotides matching TRBD1. The CDR3 has 15 residues. Germline loops: CDR1 SNHLY, CDR2 FYNNEI. V dropped 10 bases and J dropped 5; count of bases not matched to a gene: 15. The CDR3 loop is CATTRTGIRLTEAFF. As DNA, the CDR3 is TGTGCCACAACGCGGACAGGGATACGATTAACTGAAGCTTTCTTT.

This clonotype was observed at least ten times. The V gene is TRBV11-2, the J gene TRBJ2-7; TRBD2 is a possible D gene (5 bases). Germline CDR1 SGHAT, CDR2 FQNNGV. Between the trimmed V and J ends, which lost 2 bases and 6 bases, there was a span of 14 bases. CDR3 size: 14 residues. CDR3 DNA sequence: TGTGCCAGCAGCTTAAACCCAGGAGGACCCGAGCAGTACTTC. It specifies CASSLNPGGPEQYF.

The chain employs TRBV12-3 or TRBV12-4 and TRBJ2-7; D is ambiguous. CDR3 length: 11 amino acids. Trimming stripped 3 bases from V and 3 bases from J, with 3 bases between. The CDR3 sequence is CASSFDYEQYF. CDR3 in DNA: TGTGCCAGCAGTTTTGACTACGAGCAGTACTTC.

This clonotype came up many times. The chain combines TRBV19 with TRBJ1-2, with D possibly TRBD1 on 6 matching bases. V lost 4 bases and J 4 bases, leaving 10 bases between the germline ends. In germline, CDR1 is LNHDA, CDR2 SQIVND (reference sequence). The CDR3 is made up of 13 amino acids. DNA for the CDR3: TGTGCCAGTAGTACCCAACAGGGCTATGGCTACACCTTC. Encoded protein: CASSTQQGYGYTF.

This clonotype was recorded many times. The CDR3 DNA sequence: TGCGCCAGCAGCTTGTTTTCCCAAGACTCCTACAATGAGCAGTTCTTC. This sequence encodes CASSLFSQDSYNEQFF. The chain recombines TRBV5-1 with TRBJ2-1; D remains ambiguous. Germline-derived CDR1 and CDR2 are SGHRS and YFSETQ. The CDR3 runs to 16 residues. V was shortened by 1 base and J by 0 bases, with 11 bases between the two germline ends. The full variable domain, in which reference TRBV5-1 and TRBJ2-1 provide the parts outside the CDR3, is KAGVTQTPRYLIKTRGQQVTLSCSPISGHRSVSWYQQTPGQGLQFLFEYFSETQRNKGNFPGRFSGRQFSNSRSEMNVSTLELGDSALYLCASSLFSQDSYNEQFFGPGTRLTVL.

In this sample, this clonotype turned up many times. The V call is TRBV12-3 or TRBV12-4, the J call TRBJ2-2; possibly TRBD2 for D (5 bases). V lost 6 bases and J 6 bases, leaving 11 bases between the germline ends. The CDR3 loop spans 13 amino acids. The CDR3 region is CASRSLGAGELFF. The DNA of the CDR3 is TGTGCCAGCAGATCGCTCGGGGCCGGGGAGCTGTTTTTT.

By sample fraction, this clonotype is medium-sized. The V call is TRBV7-9, the J call TRBJ2-6; D is possibly TRBD1 or TRBD2 (5 bases each). Deletions cut 5 bases from V and 0 bases from J, with 11 bases between. Per the germline V gene, CDR1 is SEHNR and CDR2 is FQNEAQ (reference sequence). The CDR3 sequence is 16 residues long. The CDR3 sequence is CASSARGVSGANVLTF. CDR3 in DNA: TGTGCCAGCAGCGCCCGGGGCGTCTCTGGGGCCAACGTCCTGACTTTC.

This clonotype was found many times. As DNA, the CDR3 is TGTGCCAGCAGCGCCCCTCGTCGCGAATCTACGCAGTATTTT. Translated, it gives CASSAPRRESTQYF. The rearrangement links TRBV12-3 or TRBV12-4 to TRBJ2-3, with no clear D. The CDR3 covers 14 residues. Trimming shortened V by 6 bases and J by 8 bases, and 18 bases separated the two germline ends.

This clonotype was seen repeatedly, ten times or more. CDR3 sequence (DNA): TGTGCCAGCAGCCAAAGAACGGGGACCTACAATGAGCAGTTCTTC. Protein: CASSQRTGTYNEQFF. The chain couples TRBV14 to TRBJ2-1, with D perhaps matching TRBD2 (5 bases). Looked up from germline, CDR1 is SGHDN and CDR2 is FVKESK. V was pared by 2 bases and J by 2 bases, with 10 bases between. This CDR3 region has 15 residues.

This clonotype was found a few times. The chain joins TRBV7-8 to TRBJ2-4; D is possibly TRBD2 (6 bases). Germline V gene sequence: CDR1 SGHVS, CDR2 FQNEAQ. V gave up 3 bases and J gave up 3 bases, with 12 bases separating them. The CDR3 covers 15 residues. CDR3 sequence: CASSLAGQDKNIQYF. The CDR3 nucleotides are TGTGCCAGCAGCTTGGCGGGGCAGGACAAAAACATTCAGTACTTC.

Within the sample, this clonotype is medium-sized. The V gene is TRBV27, the J gene TRBJ2-1; 8 bases are shared with TRBD1. With V trimmed by 4 bases and J by 6 bases, 8 bases remained unmatched. This CDR3 is built from 15 residues. The germline V gene encodes CDR1 MNHEY and CDR2 SMNVEV (reference sequence). This chain's CDR3 is CASSSTGVLPNEQFF. The DNA of the CDR3 is TGTGCCAGCAGTTCGACAGGGGTCCTTCCCAATGAGCAGTTCTTC.

This clonotype was seen at least ten times. The V call is TRBV15, the J call TRBJ2-3, with D tentatively TRBD1 or TRBD2 (5 bases each). Germline loops: CDR1 LNHNV, CDR2 YYDKDF (reference sequence). The CDR3 is 14 amino acids. The germline V and J ends were trimmed by 3 bases and 8 bases, with 15 bases remaining between them. Here the CDR3 reads CATSSDRGYRTQYF. DNA for the CDR3: TGTGCCACCAGCAGCGATCGGGGCTACCGTACGCAGTATTTT.

The J gene is TRBJ1-3, the V gene TRBV5-1; no firm D call. The CDR3 totals 15 residues. Germline V lookup: CDR1 SGHRS, CDR2 YFSETQ. V dropped 0 bases and J dropped 3 bases, with 10 bases sitting between them. CDR3 coding DNA: TGCGCCAGCAGCTTGGAAGATTCGGGTGGAAACACCATATATTTT. It specifies CASSLEDSGGNTIYF. Using reference TRBV5-1 and TRBJ1-3 for the parts outside the CDR3, the full variable domain is KAGVTQTPRYLIKTRGQQVTLSCSPISGHRSVSWYQQTPGQGLQFLFEYFSETQRNKGNFPGRFSGRQFSNSRSEMNVSTLELGDSALYLCASSLEDSGGNTIYFGEGSWLTVV.

The chain joins TRBV7-3 to TRBJ2-3, with TRBD2 matching over 10 bases. Trimming cost V 4 bases and J 0 bases; bases outside gene matches: 4. CDR3 length equals 16 residues. Germline CDR1 and CDR2: SGHTA and FQGTGA. As DNA, the CDR3 is TGTGCCAGCAGCTCTCAGGGACTAGCGAGCACAGATACGCAGTATTTT. Translation: CASSSQGLASTDTQYF.

In this sample, this clonotype turned up many times. This sequence joins TRBV6-5 and TRBJ1-4; the D is unclear. CDR1 and CDR2 from the germline V gene are MNHEY and SVGAGI. V lost 0 bases to trimming and J lost 8 bases, with 13 bases between them. The CDR3 spans 15 residues. CDR3 loop: CASSYSSPLREKLFF. CDR3 sequence (DNA): TGTGCCAGCAGTTACTCGTCCCCCTTGAGGGAAAAACTGTTTTTT.

Judged by abundance, this clonotype is medium-sized. The genes are TRBV2 and TRBJ2-5; D remains ambiguous. This CDR3 has 12 residues. Trimming removed 2 bases at V and 4 bases at J, with 5 bases between. In germline, CDR1 is SNHLY, CDR2 FYNNEI. The chain's CDR3 is CASSESRETQYF. In DNA, the CDR3 is TGTGCCAGCAGTGAATCTAGAGAGACCCAGTACTTC.

By share, this clonotype ranks as medium-sized. This chain uses TRBV15 with TRBJ2-2, with D unclear. In germline, CDR1 is LNHNV, CDR2 YYDKDF (reference sequence). This CDR3 has 14 amino acids. V was shortened by 5 bases and J by 6 bases, with 13 bases between the two germline ends. The CDR3 sequence: CATSFLLDSGELFF. CDR3 DNA: TGTGCCACCAGCTTTTTGTTAGATTCCGGGGAGCTGTTTTTT.

This clonotype was found many times. The rearrangement uses TRBV5-1 and TRBJ2-3; 9 nucleotides match TRBD2. From germline, CDR1 is SGHRS and CDR2 YFSETQ. The J segment lost 7 bases and the V segment lost 2 bases, leaving 14 bases of the junction unmatched. CDR3 length equals 17 residues. In nucleotides, the CDR3 is TGCGCCAGCAGCTTAGGAGTAGGCGGGAGGGCCCGTAATACGCAGTATTTT. Residues: CASSLGVGGRARNTQYF.

This clonotype showed up just a few times. CDR3: CASSQDRVSTEAFF. CDR3 coding DNA: TGTGCCAGCAGCCAAGACAGGGTATCCACTGAAGCTTTCTTT. The V gene is TRBV3-1, the J gene TRBJ1-1; TRBD1 might be the D (5 bases). This CDR3 region has 14 residues. Per germline, CDR1 LGHDT and CDR2 YNNKEL (reference sequence). V gave up 0 bases and J gave up 4 bases, with 9 bases separating them.

This clonotype is large within its sample. This chain joins TRBV5-1 and TRBJ2-7; D possibly corresponds to TRBD2 (5 bases). From germline, CDR1 is SGHRS and CDR2 YFSETQ. This CDR3 has 13 amino acids. V dropped 7 bases and J dropped 7 bases, with 18 bases sitting between them. The CDR3, as DNA: TGCGCCAGCGCCCTTGGAGGAGATGCGGAGCAGTACTTC. It yields the protein CASALGGDAEQYF. Based on the CDR3 plus reference TRBV5-1 and TRBJ2-7, the full variable domain is KAGVTQTPRYLIKTRGQQVTLSCSPISGHRSVSWYQQTPGQGLQFLFEYFSETQRNKGNFPGRFSGRQFSNSRSEMNVSTLELGDSALYLCASALGGDAEQYFGPGTRLTVT.

This clonotype turned up a few times. J is TRBJ2-3 and V is TRBV19; TRBD1 matches at 7 bases. CDR3 length equals 15 residues. Trimming removed 3 bases from V and 2 bases from J; junction bases left unmatched: 5. Germline V lookup: CDR1 LNHDA, CDR2 SQIVND (reference sequence). The CDR3 loop reads CASSMSGQHTDTQYF. The CDR3 region has the DNA TGTGCCAGTAGTATGTCGGGACAGCACACAGATACGCAGTATTTT.

This clonotype was recorded many times. This sequence joins TRBV20-1 and TRBJ1-6, with a possible D match to TRBD1 (6 bases). Germline CDR1 reads DFQATT; CDR2 reads SNEGSKA (reference sequence). Trimming stripped 1 base from V and 5 bases from J, with 18 bases between. The CDR3 spans 17 residues. CDR3 DNA: TGCAGTGCTAGAGTAGGCCGGGGACAACTTAATAATTCACCCCTCCACTTT. It yields the protein CSARVGRGQLNNSPLHF.

Relative to its sample, this clonotype is medium-sized. The chain joins TRBV12-2 to TRBJ2-1; the table's D call of TRBD1 was not tested on the DNA. TRBV12-2 is tagged as a pseudogene. This CDR3 comprises 16 residues. The CDR3 loop is CASRLRQAFSYNEQFF. CDR3 nucleotide sequence: TGTGCAAGTCGCCTCAGACAGGCTTTCTCCTACAATGAGCAGTTCTTC.